The T cell receptor (beta chain) under discussion was sequenced for a study of cytomegalovirus exposure and HLA in healthy donors. Background on the study: Of all 398 donors who were genotyped, 81% belonged to the Caucasian-associated ancestry cluster. The study's findings and limits: Exclusion as indistinguishable affected some V segments, including TRBV6-2 and TRBV6-3. In a later analysis, HLA-C alleles had the fewest associated TCRs, DRB1 alleles the most. Listed as cytomegalovirus-associated were about 160 TCR beta chains.

PCR primers comprised 60 Vbeta and 13 Jbeta primers. Clones were sequenced by immunoSEQ multiplex PCR, and TCRdb holds only the in-frame ones, with some missing. The sample has 100,000 to 150,000 clones; 70% to 85% are singletons. Remarks on this clone: No antigen is known for it.

CDR1 is MNHEY and CDR2 is SVGAGI in the germline V gene. The germline V and J ends were trimmed by 0 bases and 3 bases, with 11 bases remaining between them. The CDR3 length is 15 residues. Sequencing used PBMCs. This sequence was found in a woman in her forties or fifties in good health and CMV-seronegative. The rearrangement uses TRBV6-5 and TRBJ1-1; unclear D gene. In DNA, the CDR3 is TGTGCCAGCAGTTACTCGATAGGTCGGGACACTGAAGCTTTCTTT. Translation: CASSYSIGRDTEAFF.